This record looks at one T cell receptor beta chain sequence and its context. Its antigen is still unknown. TCRdb recomputed calls from the reads with MiXCR, one row per CDR3 protein. The top ten hold under 3.5% of the sample, which has roughly 760,000 distinct CDR3 sequences, 35% seen once. This record belongs to a study of T cell repertoires in cytomegalovirus infection. Study background: Signatures in public TCR beta sequences pointed to both CMV infection and matching HLA type.

V lost 5 bases and J lost 3; bases outside the gene matches: 16. Germline CDR1 MDHEN, CDR2 SYDVKM. There are 21 residues in the CDR3. Overall study results and limits: Identification of carriers of CMV plus the relevant HLA was performed using cumulative public TCR beta family frequency. Dominant in the ex vivo response were TCR beta clonotypes restricted by HLA-C and specific for CMV.

The chain links TRBV28 to TRBJ2-1; 16 bases are shared with TRBD2. The receptor comes from a human donor in good health (CMV status not recorded). Some clones in this sample may be carry-over from other donors' samples. Material: PBMCs. CDR3 sequence reads: CASSTLLVGLAGGEGYNEQFF. DNA of the CDR3: TGTGCCAGCAGTACCCTTCTTGTGGGACTAGCGGGAGGGGAAGGCTACAATGAGCAGTTCTTC.